The following is a T cell receptor (beta chain) sequence with its context. Sequencing used immunoSEQ multiplex PCR; TCRdb keeps in-frame clones, though not all of them. The sample holds a few hundred thousand clones; just under 90% are singletons and the top ten take about a tenth. V gave up 6 bases and J gave up 2 bases; unmatched junction bases: 3. Germline values: CDR1 MNHEY, CDR2 SMNVEV (reference sequence). The CDR3 has 15 residues. The data derive from a study of blood T cell repertoires in COVID-19. The gene calls are TRBV27 and TRBJ2-3, with 12 bases aligning to TRBD2. The material sequenced was PBMCs or T cells enriched from blood (not recorded which). This sequence originates from a woman between 45 and 65 years old who had recovered from COVID-19. The CDR3 reads CASRLAGGLTDTQYF. As DNA, the CDR3 is TGTGCCAGCAGACTAGCGGGGGGCCTCACAGATACGCAGTATTTT.